These 25 T cell receptor beta chains were sequenced from one sample in a study of T cell repertoires in cytomegalovirus infection. TCRdb re-called the reads through MiXCR, storing one row per CDR3 protein. The sample carries some 320,000 distinct CDR3 sequences, 8% to 10% recorded once. The sequencing sample was made of PBMCs. The receptors derive from a human donor in good health (CMV status not recorded). Some clones in this sample may be carry-over from other donors' samples.

V and J are TRBV4-2 and TRBJ2-7; D remains unclear. Trimming took 1 base from V and 4 from J, leaving 8 bases between them. The CDR3 is 13 residues long. CDR1 and CDR2 (germline): LGHNA, YNFKEQ. The CDR3 nucleotides are TGTGCCAGCAGCCAAGGGACCCCTTACGAGCAGTACTTC. Its protein is CASSQGTPYEQYF.

This clonotype was found many times. This sequence joins TRBV12-3 or TRBV12-4 and TRBJ2-7; D remains ambiguous. CDR3 length: 12 residues. Trimming cost V 6 bases and J 6 bases, with 12 bases left between them. The CDR3 reads CASSHDPGEQYF. The CDR3 DNA reads as TGTGCCAGCAGCCATGACCCCGGCGAGCAGTACTTC.

A word on this clonotype: A read error may be the cause here, since a much bigger clone is one base away. For the CDR3, the DNA is TGTGCCAGCAGCTTAAGGGGAGGGTCGACCAAAAACATTCAGTACTTC. Amino acids: CASSLRGGSTKNIQYF. This chain uses TRBV7-4 with TRBJ2-4, with 7 bases fitting TRBD2. CDR1 is SGHVT, CDR2 SQSDAQ, per germline. V lost 2 bases, J lost 2 bases, and 6 bases stayed unmatched. The CDR3 runs to 16 residues.

This clonotype was counted many times. The chain is built from TRBV5-6 and TRBJ1-2, with D possibly being TRBD1 (6 bases). The CDR3 extends over 11 amino acids. Deletions cut 4 bases from V and 7 bases from J, with 8 bases between. CDR1 and CDR2 from the germline V gene are SGHDT and YYEEEE. The DNA of the CDR3 is TGTGCCAGCAGCAAGACAGGTGGCTACACCTTC. This translates into CASSKTGGYTF.

This clonotype was counted ten times or more. The chain carries TRBV27 and TRBJ1-5, with 7 bases that match TRBD1. J lost 3 bases, V lost 5 bases, and 7 bases had no gene match. This CDR3 has 15 amino acids. In germline, CDR1 is MNHEY, CDR2 SMNVEV (reference sequence). CDR3 DNA: TGTGCCAGCAGTCTAACGACAGGGTACAATCAGCCCCAGCATTTT. Amino acids: CASSLTTGYNQPQHF.

This chain connects TRBV6-8 to TRBJ2-1; 9 positions match TRBD1. The germline gives CDR1 MNHGY, CDR2 SAAAGT. Losses at the gene ends were 4 bases for V and 4 bases for J; bases not matched to a gene: 5. This CDR3 contains 15 residues. CDR3: CASSFRDREYNEQFF. The CDR3 DNA reads as TGTGCCAGCAGTTTCCGGGACAGGGAGTACAATGAGCAGTTCTTC.

This clonotype appeared many times. This chain uses TRBV10-1 with TRBJ2-3; 9 bases agree with TRBD2. The CDR3 is 14 residues long. V was pared by 0 bases and J by 6 bases, with 1 base of the junction left unmatched. Per germline, CDR1 WNHNN and CDR2 SYGVQD (reference sequence). In DNA, the CDR3 is TGCGCCAGCAGTGAGTCTAGCGGGAGTGATACGCAGTATTTT. As protein: CASSESSGSDTQYF.

This clonotype was detected a few times. V usage is TRBV28 and J usage is TRBJ1-1; 9 bases align to TRBD1. After removal of 4 bases from V and 3 bases from J, the junction contained 12 bases not matched to a gene. The CDR3 extends over 17 amino acids. Germline lookup yields CDR1 MDHEN and CDR2 SYDVKM. The DNA for the CDR3 is TGTGCCAGCAGTTCCCCCGGACAGGGGAAAGGGGACACTGAAGCTTTCTTT. This sequence encodes CASSSPGQGKGDTEAFF.

The rearrangement joins TRBV27 to TRBJ2-3, with D tentatively TRBD2 (5 bases). V was trimmed by 5 bases and J by 5 bases, leaving 26 bases between them. The germline V gene has CDR1 MNHEY and CDR2 SMNVEV (reference sequence). This CDR3 spans 18 amino acids. The CDR3 sequence is CASSIPRNGTERVDTQYF. CDR3 coding DNA: TGTGCCAGCAGTATCCCGAGGAACGGCACGGAGAGGGTAGATACGCAGTATTTT.

This clonotype was recorded many times. This chain links TRBV6-2 or TRBV6-3 with TRBJ1-1; D is undetermined. V dropped 1 base and J dropped 0 bases, with 0 bases sitting between them. The CDR3 consists of 12 residues. Germline values: CDR1 MNHEY, CDR2 SVGEGT. The DNA for the CDR3 is TGTGCCAGCAGTTACTTGAACACTGAAGCTTTCTTT. Residues: CASSYLNTEAFF.

This rearrangement joins TRBV25-1 to TRBJ1-1; D uncertain. This CDR3 is 14 amino acids long. The germline V and J ends were trimmed by 0 bases and 6 bases, with 11 bases remaining between them. The germline gives CDR1 MGHDK, CDR2 SYGVNS. The CDR3 DNA reads TGTGCCAGCAGTGAATATCGGGAAATCGCTGAAGCTTTCTTT. It codes for CASSEYREIAEAFF.

V gene TRBV9 combines with J gene TRBJ2-6; no firm D call. V was cut by 2 bases and J by 4 bases, with 4 bases left in between. The germline gives CDR1 SGDLS, CDR2 YYNGEE. The CDR3 runs 13 residues. In nucleotides, the CDR3 is TGTGCCAGCAGCGTTACAGGGGCCAACGTCCTGACTTTC. The encoded protein is CASSVTGANVLTF.

The sample holds many counts of this clonotype. The chain is built from TRBV7-6 and TRBJ1-6; D gene ambiguous. Germline V CDR1 and CDR2: SGHVS, FNYEAQ. The CDR3 is made up of 15 amino acids. Trimming took 6 bases from V and 0 from J, leaving 9 bases between them. This CDR3 is CASSSQSSYNSPLHF. The CDR3 nucleotides read TGTGCCAGCAGTTCCCAGAGCTCCTATAATTCACCCCTCCACTTT.

This clonotype was counted between two and nine times. V usage is TRBV6-2 or TRBV6-3 and J usage is TRBJ2-7; TRBD1 matches 8 bases. CDR1 is MNHEY and CDR2 is SVGEGT in the germline V gene. Trimming removed 7 bases from V and 3 bases from J; junction bases left unmatched: 5. This CDR3 contains 13 residues. The CDR3 DNA follows: TGTGCCAGCAAACGGACAGGGAACTACGAGCAGTACTTC. It is translated as CASKRTGNYEQYF.

The chain has TRBV5-4 and TRBJ1-4, with D possibly TRBD1 on 5 matching bases. The V end lost 5 bases, the J end lost 7 bases, and 15 bases lay between the germline ends. Germline V gene lookup returns CDR1 SGHNT and CDR2 YYREEE (reference sequence). CDR3 length equals 14 residues. CDR3 sequence: CASSLEGSGEKLFF. DNA for the CDR3: TGTGCCAGCAGTCTGGAGGGGTCGGGTGAAAAACTGTTTTTT.

This clonotype was seen repeatedly, ten times or more. V and J are TRBV12-3 or TRBV12-4 and TRBJ2-3, with 8 bases matching TRBD2. After removal of 5 bases from V and 4 bases from J, the junction contained 5 bases not matched to a gene. CDR3 size: 14 residues. Here the CDR3 DNA reads TGTGCCAGCAGTCGAACTAGCGGCCCAGATACGCAGTATTTT. Its translation: CASSRTSGPDTQYF.

The rearrangement uses TRBV20-1 and TRBJ1-6; the match to TRBD1 covers 7 bases. In germline, CDR1 is DFQATT, CDR2 SNEGSKA (reference sequence). J lost 4 bases, V lost 1 base, and 16 bases had no gene match. CDR3 length equals 19 residues. This CDR3 is CSARGRETWDSPYNSPLHF. The CDR3, as DNA: TGCAGTGCTAGAGGTAGAGAAACGTGGGACAGCCCTTATAATTCACCCCTCCACTTT.

The sample holds many counts of this clonotype. CDR3 DNA sequence: TGTGCCAGCAGTTTAATGGGTAGCGGGAGAATCACCGGGGAGCTGTTTTTT. Translating it yields CASSLMGSGRITGELFF. V gene TRBV12-3 or TRBV12-4 combines with J gene TRBJ2-2; 9 positions agree with TRBD2. The CDR3 is 17 amino acids. J was trimmed by 4 bases and V by 2 bases; bases with no gene match: 8.

The chain recombines TRBV10-3 with TRBJ2-7, with TRBD1 matching over 9 bases. Looked up from germline, CDR1 is ENHRY and CDR2 is SYGVKD. The V and J ends lost 3 bases and 5 bases, in that order; junction bases with no gene match: 8. CDR3 size: 15 residues. In nucleotides, the CDR3 is TGTGCCATCAGTGATCCGACAGGGGGGGACCACGAGCAGTACTTC. Translating gives CAISDPTGGDHEQYF.

This clonotype came up many times. This chain links TRBV7-2 with TRBJ1-5; D may be TRBD1 (6 bases). With 5 bases removed from V and 7 bases from J, the gap between germline ends came to 15 bases. Per the germline V gene, CDR1 is SGHTA and CDR2 is FQGNSA. The CDR3 totals 14 residues. CDR3 DNA: TGTGCCAGCAGCCGCCGGAGGGGGGAACAGCCCCAGCATTTT. Its protein product is CASSRRRGEQPQHF. The variable domain in full, completed from reference TRBV7-2 and TRBJ1-5, reads GAGVSQSPSNKVTEKGKDVELRCDPISGHTALYWYRQSLGQGLEFLIYFQGNSAPDKSGLPSDRFSAERTGGSVSTLTIQRTQQEDSAVYLCASSRRRGEQPQHFGDGTRLSIL.

This clonotype has a handful of counts. The chain joins TRBV7-2 to TRBJ2-1; D is undetermined. Deletions cut 1 base from V and 0 bases from J, with 10 bases between. The CDR3 covers 16 residues. CDR1 SGHTA and CDR2 FQGNSA come from the germline V gene. The CDR3 DNA reads TGTGCCAGCAGCTTAGGCAGCGTCGGCTCCTACAATGAGCAGTTCTTC. It is translated as CASSLGSVGSYNEQFF.

This clonotype was seen more than once but under ten times. The V call is TRBV5-4, the J call TRBJ2-1; the D is unclear. Germline CDR1 is SGHNT and CDR2 is YYREEE (reference sequence). V was shortened by 0 bases and J by 0 bases, with 10 bases between the two germline ends. The CDR3 contains 16 residues. DNA for the CDR3: TGTGCCAGCAGCTTGGGTAGAAAAAGCTCCTACAATGAGCAGTTCTTC. Protein: CASSLGRKSSYNEQFF. Supplemented by reference TRBV5-4 and TRBJ2-1, the full variable domain reads ETGVTQSPTHLIKTRGQQVTLRCSSQSGHNTVSWYQQALGQGPQFIFQYYREEENGRGNFPPRFSGLQFPNYSSELNVNALELDDSALYLCASSLGRKSSYNEQFFGPGTRLTVL.

This clonotype was counted at least ten times. The gene calls are TRBV12-3 or TRBV12-4 and TRBJ1-6, with 9 bases fitting TRBD1. V was pared by 3 bases and J by 9 bases, with 6 bases of the junction left unmatched. The CDR3 runs 15 residues. CDR3 DNA: TGTGCCAGCAGTTTCAGGGGACAGGGACCTTCACCCCTCCACTTT. As protein: CASSFRGQGPSPLHF.

This clonotype was detected many times. The chain carries TRBV12-3 or TRBV12-4 and TRBJ1-6, with D unclear. The CDR3 spans 14 residues. V was trimmed by 3 bases and J by 15 bases, leaving 18 bases between them. The CDR3 sequence is CASSFGVIRSDLHF. CDR3 nucleotide sequence: TGTGCCAGCAGTTTTGGAGTCATACGTTCAGACCTCCACTTT.

This clonotype was picked up a small number of times. The chain links TRBV20-1 to TRBJ2-5, with 10 bases matching TRBD2. The CDR3 has 12 amino acids. CDR1 is DFQATT, CDR2 SNEGSKA, per germline (reference sequence). After removal of 6 bases from V and 5 bases from J, the junction contained 3 bases not matched to a gene. The CDR3 loop reads CSAQGLAETQYF. The CDR3 nucleotides read TGCAGTGCCCAGGGACTAGCGGAGACCCAGTACTTC.